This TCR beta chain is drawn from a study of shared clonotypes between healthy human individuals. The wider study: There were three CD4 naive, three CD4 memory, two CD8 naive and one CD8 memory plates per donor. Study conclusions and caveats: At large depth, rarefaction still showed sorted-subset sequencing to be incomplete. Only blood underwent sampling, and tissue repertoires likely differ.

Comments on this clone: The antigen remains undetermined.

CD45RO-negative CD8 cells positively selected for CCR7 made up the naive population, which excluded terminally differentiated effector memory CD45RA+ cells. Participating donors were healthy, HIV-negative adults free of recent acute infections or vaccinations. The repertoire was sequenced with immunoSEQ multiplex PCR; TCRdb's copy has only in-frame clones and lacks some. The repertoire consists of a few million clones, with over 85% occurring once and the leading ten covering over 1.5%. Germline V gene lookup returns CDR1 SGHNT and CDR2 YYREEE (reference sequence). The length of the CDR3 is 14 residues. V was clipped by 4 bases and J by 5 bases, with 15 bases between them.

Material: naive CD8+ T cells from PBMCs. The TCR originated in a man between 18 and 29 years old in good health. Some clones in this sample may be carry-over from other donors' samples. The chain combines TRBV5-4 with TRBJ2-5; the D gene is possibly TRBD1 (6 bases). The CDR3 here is CASSVATGWETQYF. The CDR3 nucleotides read TGTGCCAGCAGCGTCGCAACAGGGTGGGAGACCCAGTACTTC.